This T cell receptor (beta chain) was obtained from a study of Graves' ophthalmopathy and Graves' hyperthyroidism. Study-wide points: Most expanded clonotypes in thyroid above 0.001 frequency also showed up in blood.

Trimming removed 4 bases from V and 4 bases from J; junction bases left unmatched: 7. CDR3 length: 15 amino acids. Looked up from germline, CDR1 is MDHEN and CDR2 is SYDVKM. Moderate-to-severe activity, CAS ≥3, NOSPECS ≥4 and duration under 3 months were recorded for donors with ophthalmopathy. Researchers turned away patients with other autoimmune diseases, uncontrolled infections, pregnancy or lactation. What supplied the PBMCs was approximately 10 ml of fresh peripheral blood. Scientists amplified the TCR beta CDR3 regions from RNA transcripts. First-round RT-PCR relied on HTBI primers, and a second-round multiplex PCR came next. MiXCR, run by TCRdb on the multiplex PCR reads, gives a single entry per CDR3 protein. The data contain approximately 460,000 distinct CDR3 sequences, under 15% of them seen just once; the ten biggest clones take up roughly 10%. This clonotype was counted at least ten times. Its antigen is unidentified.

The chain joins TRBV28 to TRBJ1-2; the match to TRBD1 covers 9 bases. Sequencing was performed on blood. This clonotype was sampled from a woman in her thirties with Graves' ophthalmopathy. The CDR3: CASSSADRGFYGYTF. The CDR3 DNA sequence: TGTGCCAGCAGTTCCGCGGACAGGGGTTTCTATGGCTACACCTTC.